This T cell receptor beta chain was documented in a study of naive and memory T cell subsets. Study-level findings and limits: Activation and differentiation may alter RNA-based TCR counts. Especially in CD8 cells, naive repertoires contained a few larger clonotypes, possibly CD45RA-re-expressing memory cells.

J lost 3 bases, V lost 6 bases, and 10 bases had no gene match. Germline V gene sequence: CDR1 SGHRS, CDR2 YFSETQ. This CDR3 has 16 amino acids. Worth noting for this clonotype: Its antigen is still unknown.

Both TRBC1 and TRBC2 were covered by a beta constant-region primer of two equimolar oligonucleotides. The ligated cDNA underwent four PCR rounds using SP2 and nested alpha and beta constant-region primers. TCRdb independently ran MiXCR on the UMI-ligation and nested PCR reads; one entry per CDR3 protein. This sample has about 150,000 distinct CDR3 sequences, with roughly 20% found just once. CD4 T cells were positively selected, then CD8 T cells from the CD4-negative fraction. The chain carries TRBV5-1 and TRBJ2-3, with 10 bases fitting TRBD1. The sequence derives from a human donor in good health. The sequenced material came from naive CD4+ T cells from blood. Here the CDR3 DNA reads TGCGCCAGCACCACTCTTTCGGGACAGGGGACAGATACGCAGTATTTT. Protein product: CASTTLSGQGTDTQYF.